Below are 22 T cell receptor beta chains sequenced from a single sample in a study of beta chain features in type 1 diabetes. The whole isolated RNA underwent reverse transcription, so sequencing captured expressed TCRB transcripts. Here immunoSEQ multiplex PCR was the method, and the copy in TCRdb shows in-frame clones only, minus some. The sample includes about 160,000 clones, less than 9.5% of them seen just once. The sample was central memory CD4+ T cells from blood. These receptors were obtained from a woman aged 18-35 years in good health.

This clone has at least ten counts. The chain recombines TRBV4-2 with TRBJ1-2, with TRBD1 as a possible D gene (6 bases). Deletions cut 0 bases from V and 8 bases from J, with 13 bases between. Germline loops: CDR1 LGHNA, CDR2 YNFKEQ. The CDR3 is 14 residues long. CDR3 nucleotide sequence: TGTGCCAGCAGCCAAGATCGGACAGTGTTAGGCTACACCTTC. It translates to CASSQDRTVLGYTF.

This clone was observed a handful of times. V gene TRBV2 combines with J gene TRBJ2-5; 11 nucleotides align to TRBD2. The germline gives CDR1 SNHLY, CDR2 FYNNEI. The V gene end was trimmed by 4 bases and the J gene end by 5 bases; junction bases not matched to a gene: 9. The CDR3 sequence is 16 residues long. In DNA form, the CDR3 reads TGTGCCAGCAGTGGTCTTACTAGCGGGAGTAAGGAGACCCAGTACTTC. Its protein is CASSGLTSGSKETQYF.

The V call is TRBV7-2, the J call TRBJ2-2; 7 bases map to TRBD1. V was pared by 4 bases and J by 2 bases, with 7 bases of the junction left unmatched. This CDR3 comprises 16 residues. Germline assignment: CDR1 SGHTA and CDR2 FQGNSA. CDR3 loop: CASSSSGTVNTGELFF. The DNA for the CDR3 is TGTGCCAGCAGCTCCTCCGGGACAGTTAACACCGGGGAGCTGTTTTTT.

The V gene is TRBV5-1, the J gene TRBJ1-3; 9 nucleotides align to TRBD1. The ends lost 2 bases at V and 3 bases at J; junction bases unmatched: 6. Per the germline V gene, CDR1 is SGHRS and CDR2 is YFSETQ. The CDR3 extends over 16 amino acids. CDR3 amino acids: CASSFSGTGLGNTIYF. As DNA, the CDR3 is TGCGCCAGCAGCTTCTCCGGGACAGGGCTTGGAAACACCATATATTTT.

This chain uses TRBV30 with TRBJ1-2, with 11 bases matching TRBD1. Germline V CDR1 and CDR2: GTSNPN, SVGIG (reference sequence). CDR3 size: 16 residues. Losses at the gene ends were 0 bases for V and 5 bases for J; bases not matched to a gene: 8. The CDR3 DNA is TGTGCCTGGAGTGTACCTATGGGGGACAGGGGGTATGGCTACACCTTC. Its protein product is CAWSVPMGDRGYGYTF.

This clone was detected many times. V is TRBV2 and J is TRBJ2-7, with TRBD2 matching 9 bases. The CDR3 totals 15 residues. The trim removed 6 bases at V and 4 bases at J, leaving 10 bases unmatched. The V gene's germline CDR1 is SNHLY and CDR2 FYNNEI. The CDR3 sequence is CASSETSGGGYEQYF. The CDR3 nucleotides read TGTGCCAGCAGCGAGACTAGCGGAGGGGGATACGAGCAGTACTTC.

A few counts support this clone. The CDR3 region has the DNA TGTGCCAGCAGCGCACGACTAGCGGTAGATACGCAGTATTTT. Amino acids: CASSARLAVDTQYF. This sequence joins TRBV9 and TRBJ2-3, with 9 positions matching TRBD2. J lost 5 bases, V lost 3 bases, and 4 bases had no gene match. The length of the CDR3 is 14 residues. Germline V gene lookup returns CDR1 SGDLS and CDR2 YYNGEE.

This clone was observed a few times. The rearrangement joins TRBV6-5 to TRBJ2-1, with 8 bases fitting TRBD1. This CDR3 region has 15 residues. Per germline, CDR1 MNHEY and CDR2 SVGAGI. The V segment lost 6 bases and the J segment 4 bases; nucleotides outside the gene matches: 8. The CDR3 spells CASSRRQGRYNEQFF. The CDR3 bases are TGTGCCAGCAGCCGACGACAGGGGCGTTACAATGAGCAGTTCTTC.

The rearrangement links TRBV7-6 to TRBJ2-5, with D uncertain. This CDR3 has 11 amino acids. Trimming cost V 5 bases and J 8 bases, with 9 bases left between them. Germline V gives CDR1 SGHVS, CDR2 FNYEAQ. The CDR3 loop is CASSPEITQYF. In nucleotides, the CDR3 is TGTGCCAGCAGCCCTGAGATTACCCAGTACTTC.

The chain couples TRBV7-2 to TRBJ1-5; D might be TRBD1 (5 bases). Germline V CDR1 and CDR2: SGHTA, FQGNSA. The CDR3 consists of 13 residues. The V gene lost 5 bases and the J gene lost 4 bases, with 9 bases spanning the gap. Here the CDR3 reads CASSGQRNQPQHF. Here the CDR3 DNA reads TGTGCCAGCAGCGGACAAAGGAATCAGCCCCAGCATTTT.

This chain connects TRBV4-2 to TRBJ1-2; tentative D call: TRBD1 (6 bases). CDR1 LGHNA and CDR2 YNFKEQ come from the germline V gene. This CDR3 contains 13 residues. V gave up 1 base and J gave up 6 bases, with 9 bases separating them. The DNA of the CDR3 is TGTGCCAGCAGCCAAGCGGGGGGCGATGGCTACACCTTC. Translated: CASSQAGGDGYTF.

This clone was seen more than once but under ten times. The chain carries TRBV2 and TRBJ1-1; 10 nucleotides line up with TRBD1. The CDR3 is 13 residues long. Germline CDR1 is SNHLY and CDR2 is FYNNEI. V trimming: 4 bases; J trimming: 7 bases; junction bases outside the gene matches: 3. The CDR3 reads CASSGQGAGEAFF. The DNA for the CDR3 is TGTGCCAGCAGTGGACAGGGGGCGGGTGAAGCTTTCTTT.

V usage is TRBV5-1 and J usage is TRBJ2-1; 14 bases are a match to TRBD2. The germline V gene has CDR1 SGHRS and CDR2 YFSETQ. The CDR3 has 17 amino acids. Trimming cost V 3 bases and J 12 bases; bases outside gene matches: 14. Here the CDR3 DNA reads TGCGCCAGCAGCTCTGGGACTAGCGGGGGCCCCGGGCAAAGGCAGTTCTTC. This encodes CASSSGTSGGPGQRQFF.

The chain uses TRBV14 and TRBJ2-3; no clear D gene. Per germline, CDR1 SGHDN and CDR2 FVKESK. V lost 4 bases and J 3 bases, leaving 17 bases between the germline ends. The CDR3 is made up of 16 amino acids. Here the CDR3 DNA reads TGTGCCAGCAGCCCCCGGTTCTCTAGTGTGACAGATACGCAGTATTTT. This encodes CASSPRFSSVTDTQYF. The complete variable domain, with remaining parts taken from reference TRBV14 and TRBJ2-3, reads EAGVTQFPSHSVIEKGQTVTLRCDPISGHDNLYWYRRVMGKEIKFLLHFVKESKQDESGMPNNRFLAERTGGTYSTLKVQPAELEDSGVYFCASSPRFSSVTDTQYFGPGTRLTVL.

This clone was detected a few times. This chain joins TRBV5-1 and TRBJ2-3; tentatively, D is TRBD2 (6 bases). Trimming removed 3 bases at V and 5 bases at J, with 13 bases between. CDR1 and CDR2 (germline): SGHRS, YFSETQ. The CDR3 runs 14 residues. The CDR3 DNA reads TGCGCCAGCAGCTCGGCCTCCGGGGGAGATACGCAGTATTTT. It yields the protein CASSSASGGDTQYF.

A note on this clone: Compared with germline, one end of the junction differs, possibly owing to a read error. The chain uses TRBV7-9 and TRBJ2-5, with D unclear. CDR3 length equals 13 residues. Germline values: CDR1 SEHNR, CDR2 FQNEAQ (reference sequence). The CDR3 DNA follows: TGTGCCAGCAGCTTGACGGAGCAAGGGACCCAGTACTTC. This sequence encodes CASSLTEQGTQYF.

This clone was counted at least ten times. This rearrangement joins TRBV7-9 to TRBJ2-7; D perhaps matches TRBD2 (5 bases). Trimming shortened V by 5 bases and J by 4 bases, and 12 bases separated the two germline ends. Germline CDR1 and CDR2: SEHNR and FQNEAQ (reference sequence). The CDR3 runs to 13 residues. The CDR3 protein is CASSHSGGYEQYF. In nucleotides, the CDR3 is TGTGCCAGCAGCCACAGCGGCGGGTACGAGCAGTACTTC.

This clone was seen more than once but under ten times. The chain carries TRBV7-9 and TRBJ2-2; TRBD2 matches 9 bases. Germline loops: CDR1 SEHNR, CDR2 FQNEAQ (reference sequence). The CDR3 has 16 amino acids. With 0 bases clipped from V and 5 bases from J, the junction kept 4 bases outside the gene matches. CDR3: CASSLARLAGTGELFF. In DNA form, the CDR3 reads TGTGCCAGCAGCTTAGCGCGGCTAGCGGGGACCGGGGAGCTGTTTTTT.

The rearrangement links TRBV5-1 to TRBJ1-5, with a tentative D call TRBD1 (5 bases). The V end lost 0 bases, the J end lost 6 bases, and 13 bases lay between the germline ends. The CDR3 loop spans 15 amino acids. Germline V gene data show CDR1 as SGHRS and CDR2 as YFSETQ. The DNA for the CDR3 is TGCGCCAGCAGCTTGGACGGGGGAAGGGGTCAGCCCCAGCATTTT. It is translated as CASSLDGGRGQPQHF.

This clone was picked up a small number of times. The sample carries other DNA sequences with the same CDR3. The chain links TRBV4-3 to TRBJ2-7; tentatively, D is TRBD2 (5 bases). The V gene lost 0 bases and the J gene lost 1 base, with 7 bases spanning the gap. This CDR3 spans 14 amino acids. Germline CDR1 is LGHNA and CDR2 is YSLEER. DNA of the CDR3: TGCGCCAGCAGCCAAGATCGAGGGTCCTACGAGCAGTACTTC. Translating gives CASSQDRGSYEQYF.

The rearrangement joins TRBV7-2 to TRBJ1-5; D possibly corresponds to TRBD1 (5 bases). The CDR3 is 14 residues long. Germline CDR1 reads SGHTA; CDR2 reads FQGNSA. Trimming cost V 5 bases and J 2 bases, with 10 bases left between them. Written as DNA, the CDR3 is TGTGCCAGCAGCCTGGGGGGGGGCAATCAGCCCCAGCATTTT. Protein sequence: CASSLGGGNQPQHF.

In DNA form, the CDR3 reads TGTGCCAGCAGCTCGGGACAGGGATTTGAAAAACTGTTTTTT. It codes for CASSSGQGFEKLFF. This chain joins TRBV7-6 and TRBJ1-4, with 9 nucleotides matching TRBD1. V lost 4 bases to trimming and J lost 7 bases; unmatched junction nucleotides: 4. CDR1 and CDR2 from the germline V gene are SGHVS and FNYEAQ. The CDR3 has 14 amino acids.